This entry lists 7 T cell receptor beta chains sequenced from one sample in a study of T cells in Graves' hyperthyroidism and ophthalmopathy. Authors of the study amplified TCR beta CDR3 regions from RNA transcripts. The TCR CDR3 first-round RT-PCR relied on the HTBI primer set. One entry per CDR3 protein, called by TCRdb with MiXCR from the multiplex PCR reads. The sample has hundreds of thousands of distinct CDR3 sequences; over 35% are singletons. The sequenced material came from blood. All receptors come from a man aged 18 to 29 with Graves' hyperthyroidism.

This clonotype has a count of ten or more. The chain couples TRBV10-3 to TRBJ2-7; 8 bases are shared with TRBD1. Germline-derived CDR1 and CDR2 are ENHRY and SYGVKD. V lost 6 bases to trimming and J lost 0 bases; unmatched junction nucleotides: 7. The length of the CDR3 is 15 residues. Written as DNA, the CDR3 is TGTGCCATCAGAGGTACGACAGGGGCCTCCTACGAGCAGTACTTC. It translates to CAIRGTTGASYEQYF.

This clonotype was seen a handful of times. The CDR3 here is CASSTQQNTEAFF. CDR3 bases: TGTGCCAGCAGCACTCAACAGAACACTGAAGCTTTCTTT. This chain links TRBV27 with TRBJ1-1; D remains unclear. The germline V gene encodes CDR1 MNHEY and CDR2 SMNVEV (reference sequence). V was clipped by 6 bases and J by 1 base, with 9 bases between them. There are 13 residues in the CDR3.

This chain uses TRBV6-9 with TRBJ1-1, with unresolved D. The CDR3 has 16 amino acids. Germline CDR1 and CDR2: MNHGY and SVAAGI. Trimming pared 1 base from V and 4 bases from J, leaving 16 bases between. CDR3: CASSYYPTGGRTEAFF. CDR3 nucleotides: TGTGCCAGCAGTTATTATCCGACCGGAGGGCGCACTGAAGCTTTCTTT.

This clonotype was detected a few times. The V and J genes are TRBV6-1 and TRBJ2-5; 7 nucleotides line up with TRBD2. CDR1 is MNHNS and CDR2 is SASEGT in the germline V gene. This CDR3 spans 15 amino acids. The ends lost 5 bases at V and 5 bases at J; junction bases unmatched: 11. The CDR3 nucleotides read TGTGCCAGCAGTCACCTGAGCGGGGCCCCCGAGACCCAGTACTTC. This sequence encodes CASSHLSGAPETQYF.

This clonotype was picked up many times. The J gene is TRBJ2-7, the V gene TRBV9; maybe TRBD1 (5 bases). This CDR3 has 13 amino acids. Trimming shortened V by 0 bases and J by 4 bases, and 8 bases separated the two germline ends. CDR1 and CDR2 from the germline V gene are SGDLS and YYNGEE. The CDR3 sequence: CASSVADSYEQYF. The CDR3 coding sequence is TGTGCCAGCAGCGTAGCCGACAGTTACGAGCAGTACTTC.

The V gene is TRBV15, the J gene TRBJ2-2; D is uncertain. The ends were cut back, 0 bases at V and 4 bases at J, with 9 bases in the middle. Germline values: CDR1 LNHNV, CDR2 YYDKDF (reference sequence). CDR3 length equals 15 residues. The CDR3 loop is CATSRDQLGTGELFF. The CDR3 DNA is TGTGCCACCAGCAGAGATCAGTTGGGCACCGGGGAGCTGTTTTTT.

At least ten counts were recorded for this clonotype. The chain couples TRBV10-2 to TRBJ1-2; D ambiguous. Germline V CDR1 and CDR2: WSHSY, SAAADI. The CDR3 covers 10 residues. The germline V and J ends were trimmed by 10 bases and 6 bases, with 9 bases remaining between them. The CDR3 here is CATLGHGYTF. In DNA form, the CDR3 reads TGCGCCACCCTAGGTCATGGCTACACCTTC.